This TCR beta chain was identified in a study of blood T cell repertoires in COVID-19. Study context: The study drew acute and convalescent COVID-19 samples from the United States, Italy and Spain.

Patients in Seattle were enrolled during active infection, then followed longitudinally. How the authors handled the data: How many nucleated cells were present was estimated from reference gene primer amplification. The method was immunoSEQ multiplex PCR; TCRdb's version includes in-frame clones alone and lacks a portion of them. V and J calls and clone size are as listed in that table; D and trimming were resolved from the DNA. The table includes approximately 340,000 clones, 87% detected once. This CDR3 region has 15 residues. V gave up 2 bases and J gave up 4 bases, with 11 bases separating them. The germline gives CDR1 MNHEY, CDR2 SVGEGT.

This TCR was sampled from a man under 40 with COVID-19, enrolled during active disease. This chain links TRBV6-2 or TRBV6-3 with TRBJ2-2; D possibly corresponds to TRBD2 (5 bases). The source material was peripheral blood. The CDR3: CASSYSGGFTGELFF. CDR3 DNA: TGTGCCAGCAGTTACAGCGGCGGGTTCACCGGGGAGCTGTTTTTT.